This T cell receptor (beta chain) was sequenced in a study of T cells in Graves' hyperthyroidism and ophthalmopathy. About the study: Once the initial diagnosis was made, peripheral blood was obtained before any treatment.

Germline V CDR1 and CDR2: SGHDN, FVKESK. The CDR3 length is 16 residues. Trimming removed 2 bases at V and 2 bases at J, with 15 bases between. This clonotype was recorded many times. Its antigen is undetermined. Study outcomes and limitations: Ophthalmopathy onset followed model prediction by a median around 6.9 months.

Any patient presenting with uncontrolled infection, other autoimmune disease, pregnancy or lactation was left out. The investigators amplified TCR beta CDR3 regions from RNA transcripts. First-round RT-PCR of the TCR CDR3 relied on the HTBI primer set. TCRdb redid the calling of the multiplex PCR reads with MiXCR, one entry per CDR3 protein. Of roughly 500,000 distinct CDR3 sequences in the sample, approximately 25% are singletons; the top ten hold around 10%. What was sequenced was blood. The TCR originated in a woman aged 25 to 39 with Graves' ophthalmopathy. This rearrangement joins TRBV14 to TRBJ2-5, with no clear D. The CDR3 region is CASSQFRSEIQETQYF. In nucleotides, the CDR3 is TGTGCCAGCAGCCAATTCCGCAGCGAGATACAAGAGACCCAGTACTTC.